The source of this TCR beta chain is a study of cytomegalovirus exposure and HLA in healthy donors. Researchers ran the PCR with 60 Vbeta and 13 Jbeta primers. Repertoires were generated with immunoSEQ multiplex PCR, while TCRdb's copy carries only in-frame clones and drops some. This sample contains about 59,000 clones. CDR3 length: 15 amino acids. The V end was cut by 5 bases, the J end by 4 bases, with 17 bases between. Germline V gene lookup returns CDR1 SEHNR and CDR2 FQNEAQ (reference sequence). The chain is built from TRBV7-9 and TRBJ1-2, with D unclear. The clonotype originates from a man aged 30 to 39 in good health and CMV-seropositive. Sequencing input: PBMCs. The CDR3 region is CASSTTQEDVYGYTF. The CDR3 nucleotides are TGTGCCAGCAGCACCACCCAGGAGGACGTCTATGGCTACACCTTC.